Below, 6 T cell receptor beta chains from the same sample are listed, as sequenced in a study of circulating and synovial CD4+ cells in juvenile arthritis. TCRdb's table, derived via immunoSEQ multiplex PCR, lists solely in-frame clones and lacks some. The sample lists approximately 1,900 clones, approximately 92% occurring once. Material: HLA-DR+ CD4+ T cells from blood. As for subset: circulating pathogenic-like lymphocytes, sorted as HLA-DR+CD14-CD3+CD4+CD25low/- blood T cells. These receptors were taken from a human patient with juvenile idiopathic arthritis. Some clones in this sample may be carry-over from other donors' samples.

V usage is TRBV30 and J usage is TRBJ2-7; 8 bases match TRBD2. The V segment lost 0 bases and the J segment 2 bases; nucleotides outside the gene matches: 9. CDR1 GTSNPN and CDR2 SVGIG come from the germline V gene (reference sequence). This CDR3 is built from 16 residues. The CDR3: CAWSVRSGLATYEQYF. The CDR3 coding sequence is TGTGCCTGGAGTGTACGAAGCGGACTAGCAACCTACGAGCAGTACTTC.

Comment on this clone: At one end, the junction sequence differs from germline, possibly due to a read error. Within the sample, other DNA sequences also encode this same CDR3. The chain uses TRBV19 and TRBJ1-6, with D possibly TRBD1 on 6 matching bases. CDR1 is LNHDA and CDR2 is SQIVND in the germline V gene (reference sequence). The CDR3 runs 15 residues. The CDR3 region has the DNA TGTGCCAGTAAGGGGACAACAACTCACAATTCCCCCCTCCACTTT. Translation gives CASKGTTTHNSPLHF.

This chain connects TRBV9 to TRBJ1-2; a possible D gene is TRBD1 (5 bases). The CDR3 is 14 amino acids. V lost 0 bases to trimming and J lost 2 bases, with 8 bases between them. Per germline, CDR1 SGDLS and CDR2 YYNGEE. CDR3 nucleotides: TGTGCCAGCAGCGTAGAGGCAGGGAACTATGGCTACACCTTC. Protein sequence: CASSVEAGNYGYTF.

The table lists this clone with a count of one. The chain employs TRBV4-3 and TRBJ1-1; D is possibly TRBD1 (5 bases). Trimming removed 0 bases at V and 4 bases at J, with 12 bases between. CDR1 is LGHNA and CDR2 is YSLEER in the germline V gene. The CDR3 runs to 15 residues. The DNA for the CDR3 is TGCGCCAGCAGCCAAGATCAGGGCAGGGCCACTGAAGCTTTCTTT. It encodes CASSQDQGRATEAFF.

The chain recombines TRBV4-3 with TRBJ2-1; D uncertain. The germline gives CDR1 LGHNA, CDR2 YSLEER. V lost 0 bases and J 7 bases, leaving 7 bases between the germline ends. The CDR3 covers 13 residues. As DNA, the CDR3 is TGCGCCAGCAGCCAAGAACGCGGAAATGAGCAGTTCTTC. It is translated as CASSQERGNEQFF.

This clone was detected only once. Other nucleotide sequences in the sample specify the same CDR3. This chain uses TRBV29-1 with TRBJ1-6, with TRBD1 matching over 7 bases. CDR3 length: 13 amino acids. Germline V gives CDR1 SQVTM, CDR2 ANQGSEA. V shed 6 bases and J 8 bases; nucleotides not matched to a gene: 7. The DNA for the CDR3 is TGCAGCGTCGCCCGGGACAGATATTCACCCCTCCACTTT. Its translation is CSVARDRYSPLHF.